This T cell receptor beta chain was sequenced during a study of T cell changes during pregnancy in multiple sclerosis. The CDR3 spans 13 residues. CDR1 and CDR2 from the germline V gene are SGHTA and FQGNSA. Turning to this clone: One junction end does not reproduce the germline sequence, and a read error may be involved.

The repertoire was sequenced with immunoSEQ multiplex PCR; TCRdb's copy has only in-frame clones and lacks some. The sample consists of about 76,000 clones, around 94% of them appearing once. The sequencing here drew on peripheral blood, taken in the third trimester of pregnancy. The clonotype originates from a female donor with multiple sclerosis, enrolled in a pregnancy study. The gene calls are TRBV7-2 and TRBJ1-1; unclear D gene. The CDR3 bases are TGTGCCAGCAGACAACACGGGAACATTGAAGCTTTCTTT. It specifies CASRQHGNIEAFF.